The present T cell receptor beta chain was sequenced within a study of cytomegalovirus exposure and HLA in healthy donors. The PCR had 60 Vbeta and 13 Jbeta primers. As processed by the authors: Later, 65 million to 85 million unique TCR beta chains were counted in an analysis, and about 10 million of them were shared. Clones were read by immunoSEQ multiplex PCR, and TCRdb kept only the in-frame ones, dropping some. That table furnishes V, J and clone size, whereas the DNA furnished D and trimming. The sample lists over 130,000 clones, roughly 74% occurring once. Study results and limitations: Researchers reported that a few CMV-associated chains were confirmed in vitro as CMV antigen-specific. Altogether, about 160 TCR beta chains were recorded as cytomegalovirus-associated. It was only CMV serostatus that was available as immune exposure information.

The CDR3 is 15 residues long. V dropped 5 bases and J dropped 5; count of bases not matched to a gene: 10. The V gene's germline CDR1 is LNHDA and CDR2 SQIVND (reference sequence). This clone appeared once. The antigen remains unidentified. The TCR sequence derives from a woman between 40 and 50 years old in good health and CMV-seropositive. The V gene is TRBV19, the J gene TRBJ2-3, with TRBD2 matching over 7 bases. Sample: PBMCs. The CDR3 nucleotides read TGTGCCAGTAGTCGTGGACTAGGGTGGGGAGATACGCAGTATTTT. This sequence encodes CASSRGLGWGDTQYF.